The TCR beta chain under discussion was sequenced for a study of T-cell reconstitution after alpha-beta-depleted transplantation in children. The CDR3 has 13 amino acids. TCRbeta library construction was performed incorporating unique molecular identifiers. From the PCR reads, TCRdb called clonotypes with MiXCR, one entry per CDR3 protein. The sample holds hundreds of thousands of distinct CDR3 sequences, about 8.4% seen once. This clonotype showed up many times. Its antigen is still unknown. Its ends do not fully match the called genes, so a read error is possible. Study-level points and caveats: T cells produced anew were the main source of T-cell counts and diversity one year after transplant.

The specimen was PBMCs, mostly from graft donor cells, collected 360 days after TCRalphabeta/CD19-depleted stem cell transplant. The chain uses TRBV12-3 or TRBV12-4 and TRBJ1-1; TRBD1 matches 8 bases. This receptor was taken from a male patient aged 2-10 years who had a stem cell transplant for acute myeloid leukemia, so the T cells may come from the graft donor. The CDR3 sequence: CAGRGPGNTEAFF. The CDR3 DNA follows: TGTGCCGGCAGGGGGCCGGGGAACACTGAAGCTTTCTTT.